These 19 T cell receptor beta chains originate from one sample sequenced in a study of T cell responses to AZD1222 COVID-19 vaccine (dated by TCRdb to 2020 to 2023). Libraries were constructed by the immunoSEQ multiplex PCR assay. TCRdb obtained this table from immuneACCESS and retained in-frame rearrangements with V and J assigned. These tables miss some clones; where compared with another copy, unresolved V genes account for less than half of the shortfall, and the remainder is unexplained. For this sample the table gives 150,000 or so clones, of which 87% were detected only once. The ten largest clones represent roughly a tenth of the sample. This specimen's time point label, per the study, means: about 28 days (+/-7) after the second vaccine dose. Specimen: peripheral blood, collected 28 days after the second AZD1222 dose. The receptors here all came from an adult who received the AZD1222 COVID-19 vaccine.

The gene calls are TRBV24-1 and TRBJ1-5; D perhaps matches TRBD1 (5 bases). CDR1 and CDR2 from the germline V gene are KGHDR and SFDVKD. V dropped 3 bases and J dropped 11 bases, with 16 bases sitting between them. The CDR3 contains 14 residues. The CDR3 reads CATSDNMLRGAQHF. The CDR3 nucleotides are TGTGCCACCAGTGATAATATGCTCCGAGGGGCCCAGCATTTT.

The chain uses TRBV4-2 and TRBJ2-7, with D tentatively TRBD1 (5 bases). CDR1 is LGHNA, CDR2 YNFKEQ, per germline. The CDR3 loop spans 15 amino acids. V was pared by 4 bases and J by 3 bases, with 16 bases between. DNA of the CDR3: TGTGCCAGCAGCCCGACAGCTCCTGGGGACTACGAGCAGTACTTC. Translation gives CASSPTAPGDYEQYF.

The chain combines TRBV20-1 with TRBJ2-7; 12 bases map to TRBD2. CDR3 length: 15 residues. V was clipped by 3 bases and J by 6 bases; unmatched bases: 9. Germline-derived CDR1 and CDR2 are DFQATT and SNEGSKA (reference sequence). Here the CDR3 DNA reads TGCAGTGCTAGTGGTCTAGCGGGAGGGTACGCCGAGCAGTACTTC. This translates into CSASGLAGGYAEQYF.

The V and J genes are TRBV5-6 and TRBJ1-6; possible D gene TRBD1, 6 bases. In germline, CDR1 is SGHDT, CDR2 YYEEEE. The CDR3 contains 14 residues. Trimming shortened V by 4 bases and J by 8 bases, and 13 bases separated the two germline ends. As DNA, the CDR3 is TGTGCCAGCAGCCAAACGGGGGGCCATTCACCCCTCCACTTT. This encodes CASSQTGGHSPLHF.

This clone occurred once. V is TRBV4-2 and J is TRBJ2-7, with 7 bases matching TRBD2. The V and J ends lost 6 bases and 7 bases, in that order; junction bases with no gene match: 15. Per germline, CDR1 LGHNA and CDR2 YNFKEQ. This CDR3 contains 15 residues. The DNA for the CDR3 is TGTGCCAGCAGGACCCCGGGAGGCTCTGTCTATGAGCAGTACTTC. It translates to CASRTPGGSVYEQYF.

CDR3: CASSKAADSLLQPQHF. The CDR3 DNA follows: TGTGCCAGCAGCAAAGCGGCGGACAGCCTTCTACAGCCCCAGCATTTT. The gene calls are TRBV21-1 and TRBJ1-5; TRBD1 is the table's D call, not checked against the DNA. TRBV21-1 is shown as a pseudogene. CDR3 size: 16 residues.

The chain uses TRBV5-4 and TRBJ2-6; maybe TRBD2 (6 bases). There are 16 residues in the CDR3. The germline V and J ends were trimmed by 5 bases and 0 bases, with 12 bases remaining between them. CDR1 is SGHNT and CDR2 is YYREEE in the germline V gene (reference sequence). CDR3 region: CASRAGTGSGANVLTF. CDR3 bases: TGTGCCAGCAGGGCCGGGACTGGCTCTGGGGCCAACGTCCTGACTTTC.

This clone was observed a single time. The chain employs TRBV5-4 and TRBJ1-1, with TRBD1 matching over 7 bases. This CDR3 contains 15 residues. Germline loops: CDR1 SGHNT, CDR2 YYREEE (reference sequence). The trim removed 7 bases at V and 1 base at J, leaving 10 bases unmatched. Written as DNA, the CDR3 is TGTGCCAGCGGTCTACCGGGACAGCAGAACACTGAAGCTTTCTTT. Translated: CASGLPGQQNTEAFF.

V and J are TRBV18 and TRBJ2-2; 7 bases align to TRBD1. V lost 6 bases to trimming and J lost 10 bases; unmatched junction nucleotides: 14. The CDR3 runs 15 residues. CDR1 is KGHSH and CDR2 is LQKENI in the germline V gene. CDR3 protein: CASSQFSGRGTELFF. CDR3 DNA: TGTGCCAGCTCCCAATTCAGCGGCAGGGGGACGGAGCTGTTTTTT.

This rearrangement joins TRBV5-1 to TRBJ1-4, with TRBD1 as a possible D gene (6 bases). This CDR3 spans 14 amino acids. Germline loops: CDR1 SGHRS, CDR2 YFSETQ. Trimming took 3 bases from V and 4 from J, leaving 10 bases between them. Here the CDR3 reads CASSSGQLNEKLFF. In DNA, the CDR3 is TGCGCCAGCAGCTCAGGACAGCTTAATGAAAAACTGTTTTTT.

The rearrangement joins TRBV28 to TRBJ2-7; 9 bases map to TRBD1. Germline V gives CDR1 MDHEN, CDR2 SYDVKM. CDR3 length: 15 amino acids. V shed 2 bases and J 2 bases; nucleotides not matched to a gene: 4. This CDR3 is CASSLGGQGTYEQYF. In nucleotides, the CDR3 is TGTGCCAGCAGTTTAGGGGGACAGGGAACCTACGAGCAGTACTTC.

The chain employs TRBV3-1 (or the pseudogene TRBV3-2) and TRBJ2-4; a possible D gene is TRBD1 (5 bases). Trimming took 6 bases from V and 5 from J, leaving 8 bases between them. From germline, CDR1 is LGHDT and CDR2 YNNKEL (reference sequence). This CDR3 comprises 12 residues. CDR3 in DNA: TGTGCCAGCAGTGACAGCCAAAACATTCAGTACTTC. This sequence encodes CASSDSQNIQYF.

The J gene is TRBJ2-4, the V gene TRBV28, with a tentative D call TRBD1 (6 bases). This CDR3 comprises 14 residues. Germline V gives CDR1 MDHEN, CDR2 SYDVKM. Trimming removed 6 bases from V and 3 bases from J, with 12 bases in between. The CDR3, as DNA: TGTGCCAGCAGAACTGGGGGCGGCAAAAACATTCAGTACTTC. This codes for CASRTGGGKNIQYF. The full variable domain, its missing parts supplied by reference TRBV28 and TRBJ2-4, is DVKVTQSSRYLVKRTGEKVFLECVQDMDHENMFWYRQDPGLGLRLIYFSYDVKMKEKGDIPEGYSVSREKKERFSLILESASTNQTSMYLCASRTGGGKNIQYFGAGTRLSVL.

CDR3 nucleotides: TGTGCCAGCAGTGTGGGCAGGGGATATGGCTACACCTTC. Translation gives CASSVGRGYGYTF. The chain is built from TRBV2 and TRBJ1-2; TRBD1 might be the D (6 bases). From germline, CDR1 is SNHLY and CDR2 FYNNEI. The CDR3 has 13 amino acids. V was cut by 4 bases and J by 5 bases, with 11 bases left in between.

The chain has TRBV6-5 and TRBJ1-5; D is unclear. V gave up 6 bases and J gave up 6 bases, with 12 bases separating them. Germline-derived CDR1 and CDR2 are MNHEY and SVGAGI. The CDR3 consists of 13 residues. CDR3 loop: CASRGGYSQPQHF. Written as DNA, the CDR3 is TGTGCCAGCAGAGGAGGGTACAGTCAGCCCCAGCATTTT.

The rearrangement uses TRBV5-4 and TRBJ2-5; D may match TRBD1 or TRBD2 (5 bases each). Germline CDR1 SGHNT, CDR2 YYREEE (reference sequence). The V gene lost 4 bases and the J gene lost 1 base, with 11 bases spanning the gap. The CDR3 covers 14 residues. CDR3 region: CASSGGESQETQYF. The CDR3 DNA follows: TGTGCCAGCAGCGGGGGTGAGAGCCAAGAGACCCAGTACTTC.

V and J are TRBV19 and TRBJ2-2; possibly TRBD2 for D (6 bases). Germline CDR1 and CDR2: LNHDA and SQIVND (reference sequence). V was shortened by 6 bases and J by 3 bases, with 14 bases between the two germline ends. The CDR3 is 15 amino acids. Here the CDR3 DNA reads TGTGCCAGTAGCCGAGGAGGGGCCGACACCGGGGAGCTGTTTTTT. Translating it yields CASSRGGADTGELFF.

This clone was detected only a few times. In the same sample, other DNA sequences code for this CDR3. This sequence joins TRBV28 and TRBJ1-1; D remains ambiguous. The CDR3 covers 14 residues. Germline V gives CDR1 MDHEN, CDR2 SYDVKM. With 2 bases removed from V and 1 base from J, the gap between germline ends came to 8 bases. Written as DNA, the CDR3 is TGTGCCAGCAGTTTAGCCGGTCAGAACACTGAAGCTTTCTTT. Protein: CASSLAGQNTEAFF.

V is TRBV2 and J is TRBJ1-2; perhaps TRBD1 as D (5 bases). Between the trimmed V and J ends, which lost 5 bases and 6 bases, there was a span of 13 bases. The CDR3 sequence is 13 residues long. Germline V gene lookup returns CDR1 SNHLY and CDR2 FYNNEI. CDR3 bases: TGTGCCAGCAGTCTCGGGGGAGGCGATGGCTACACCTTC. Protein: CASSLGGGDGYTF.